These T cell receptor beta chains were read from a single sample in a study of blood T cell repertoires in COVID-19. Profiling relied on immunoSEQ multiplex PCR, and the TCRdb table lists in-frame clones only, not all of them. This sample has roughly 150,000 clones, with 78% found just once. What was sequenced was peripheral blood. Receptors were obtained from a woman older than 75 with acute or convalescent COVID-19. The conserved cysteine and the conserved F or W are not part of the CDR3 here. Rows give clone size only sometimes, using once, few, many, or a class for an expanded clone.

v_gene: TRBV29-1; abundance: .; CDR3aa: SVSVEGYGYT
v_gene: TRBV6-5; abundance: .; CDR3aa: ASTPGTSKYEQY
v_gene: TRBV6-1; abundance: few; CDR3aa: ASSELAAGNEQF
v_gene: TRBV11-2; abundance: few; CDR3aa: ASSLTSGSSYEQY
v_gene: TRBV4-1; abundance: .; CDR3aa: ASSPTGGGHYGYT
v_gene: TRBV28; abundance: once; CDR3aa: ASGQGSQETQY
v_gene: TRBV30; abundance: .; CDR3aa: GLGGEGAGELF
v_gene: TRBV5-5; abundance: .; CDR3aa: ASSETQGNQPQH
v_gene: TRBV4-1; abundance: .; CDR3aa: ASSLDPGDLGGNTIY
v_gene: TRBV10-1; abundance: .; CDR3aa: ASNDPGQGAYEQY
v_gene: TRBV18; abundance: .; CDR3aa: ASSPTTGTYTEKLF
v_gene: TRBV19; abundance: .; CDR3aa: ASSGLAGDTQY
v_gene: TRBV5-1; abundance: .; CDR3aa: ASSLQGDYGYT
v_gene: TRBV5-1; abundance: .; CDR3aa: ASSLAGGNQPQH
v_gene: TRBV28; abundance: .; CDR3aa: ASSTSGRATYEQY
v_gene: TRBV30; abundance: .; CDR3aa: AWSGGEADTQY
v_gene: TRBV12-5; abundance: .; CDR3aa: ASGPSGDQPQH
v_gene: TRBV19; abundance: .; CDR3aa: ASRIQGVTEAF
v_gene: TRBV27; abundance: .; CDR3aa: ASSPNRGDTQY
v_gene: TRBV11-2; abundance: .; CDR3aa: ASSLGRRGNTEAF
v_gene: TRBV7-2; abundance: once; CDR3aa: ASGRGRAETQY
v_gene: TRBV19; abundance: .; CDR3aa: AVKGDTGELF
v_gene: TRBV19; abundance: .; CDR3aa: ASSIGAVPSSYEQY
v_gene: TRBV7-2; abundance: .; CDR3aa: ASSLTWWAY
v_gene: TRBV10-2; abundance: .; CDR3aa: ASSGTGAGELF
v_gene: TRBV30; abundance: .; CDR3aa: AWTPGTSGRSDTQY
v_gene: TRBV6-2/TRBV6-3; abundance: .; CDR3aa: ASSSHGVSSYEQY
v_gene: TRBV4-1; abundance: many; CDR3aa: ATLDFYTGELF
v_gene: TRBV6-6; abundance: .; CDR3aa: ASSYGGGGNQPQH
v_gene: TRBV5-5; abundance: .; CDR3aa: ASSLEGKVWTGELF
v_gene: TRBV30; abundance: .; CDR3aa: AWSVLLAGVGDIQY
v_gene: TRBV5-1; abundance: .; CDR3aa: ASSHGTDNYGYT
v_gene: TRBV6-5; abundance: .; CDR3aa: ASNGQGGQPQH
v_gene: TRBV4-2; abundance: .; CDR3aa: ASSRGLGSYEQF
v_gene: TRBV19; abundance: .; CDR3aa: ASSIPEGGQPQH
v_gene: TRBV28; abundance: .; CDR3aa: ASSEAGRGTDTQY
v_gene: TRBV19; abundance: .; CDR3aa: ASTPYAPQGLNTEAF